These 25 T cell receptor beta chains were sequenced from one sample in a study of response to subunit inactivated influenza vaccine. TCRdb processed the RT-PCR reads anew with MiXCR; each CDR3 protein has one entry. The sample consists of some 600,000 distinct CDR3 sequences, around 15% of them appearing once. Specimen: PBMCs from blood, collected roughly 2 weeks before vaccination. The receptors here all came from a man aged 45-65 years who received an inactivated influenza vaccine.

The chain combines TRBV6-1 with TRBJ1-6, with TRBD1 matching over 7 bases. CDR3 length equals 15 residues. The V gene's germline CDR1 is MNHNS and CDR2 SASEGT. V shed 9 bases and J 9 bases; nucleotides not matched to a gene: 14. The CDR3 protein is CASLPRQGSSSPLHF. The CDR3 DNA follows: TGTGCCAGTCTCCCCCGACAGGGTTCATCTTCACCCCTCCACTTT.

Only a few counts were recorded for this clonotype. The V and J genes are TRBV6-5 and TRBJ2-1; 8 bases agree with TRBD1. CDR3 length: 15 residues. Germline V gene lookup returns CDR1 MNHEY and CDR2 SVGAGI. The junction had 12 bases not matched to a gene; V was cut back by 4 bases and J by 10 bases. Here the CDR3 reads CASSLYGTGAQEQFF. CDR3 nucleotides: TGTGCCAGCAGTTTATACGGGACAGGAGCCCAGGAGCAGTTCTTC.

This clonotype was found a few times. The CDR3 sequence is CASSFDLTSSYNEQFF. The CDR3 DNA is TGTGCCAGCAGTTTTGATCTGACCAGCTCCTACAATGAGCAGTTCTTC. The J gene is TRBJ2-1, the V gene TRBV12-3 or TRBV12-4; D unclear. The CDR3 runs 16 residues. The V gene lost 3 bases and the J gene lost 0 bases, with 12 bases spanning the gap.

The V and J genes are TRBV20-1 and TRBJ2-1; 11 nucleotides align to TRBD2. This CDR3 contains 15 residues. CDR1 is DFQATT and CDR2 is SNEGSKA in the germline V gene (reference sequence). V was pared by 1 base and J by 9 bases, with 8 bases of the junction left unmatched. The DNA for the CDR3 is TGCAGTGCTAGAGCCCCTAGCGGGAGGTTGGGTGAGCAGTTCTTC. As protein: CSARAPSGRLGEQFF.

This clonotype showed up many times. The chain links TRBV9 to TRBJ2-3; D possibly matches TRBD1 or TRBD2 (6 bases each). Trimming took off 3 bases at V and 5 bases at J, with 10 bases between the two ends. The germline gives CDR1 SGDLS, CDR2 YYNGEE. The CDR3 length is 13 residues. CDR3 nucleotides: TGTGCCAGCAGCGGGGGGGCGGTAGATACGCAGTATTTT. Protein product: CASSGGAVDTQYF. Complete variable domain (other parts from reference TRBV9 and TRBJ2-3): DSGVTQTPKHLITATGQRVTLRCSPRSGDLSVYWYQQSLDQGLQFLIQYYNGEERAKGNILERFSAQQFPDLHSELNLSSLELGDSALYFCASSGGAVDTQYFGPGTRLTVL.

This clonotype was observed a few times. The CDR3, as DNA: TGTGCCCCCGTTGGGGTTGTTGCGCAGTATTTT. This gives the protein CAPVGVVAQYF. This sequence joins TRBV24-1 and TRBJ2-3; D gene ambiguous. V lost 12 bases and J lost 10, with 16 bases in between. Germline lookup yields CDR1 KGHDR and CDR2 SFDVKD. The CDR3 loop spans 11 amino acids.

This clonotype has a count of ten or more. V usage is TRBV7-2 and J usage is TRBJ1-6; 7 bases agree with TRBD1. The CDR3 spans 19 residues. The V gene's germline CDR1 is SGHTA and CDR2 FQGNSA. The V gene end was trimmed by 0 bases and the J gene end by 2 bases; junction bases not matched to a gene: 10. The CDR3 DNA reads TGTGCCAGCAGCTTAGCGGGAACAGGACAGGCAACCTATAATTCACCCCTCCACTTT. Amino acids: CASSLAGTGQATYNSPLHF.

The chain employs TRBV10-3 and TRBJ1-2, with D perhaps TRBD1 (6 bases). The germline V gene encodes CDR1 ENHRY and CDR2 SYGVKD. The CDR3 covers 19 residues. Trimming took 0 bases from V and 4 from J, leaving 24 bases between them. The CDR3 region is CAISESFERRGPILYGYTF. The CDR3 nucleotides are TGTGCCATCAGTGAGTCATTCGAGCGCAGGGGTCCCATCCTCTATGGCTACACCTTC.

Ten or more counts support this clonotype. CDR3 sequence reads: CASSLPSGGADYNEQFF. CDR3 bases: TGTGCCAGCAGTTTACCTAGCGGGGGGGCAGATTACAATGAGCAGTTCTTC. The J gene is TRBJ2-1, the V gene TRBV27, with 12 bases lining up with TRBD2. CDR1 is MNHEY, CDR2 SMNVEV, per germline (reference sequence). The CDR3 spans 17 residues. The J segment lost 4 bases and the V segment lost 2 bases, leaving 6 bases of the junction unmatched.

The CDR3 here is CASSLAGPSTDTQYF. CDR3 in DNA: TGTGCCAGCAGTTTGGCAGGGCCCTCCACAGATACGCAGTATTTT. The chain has TRBV28 and TRBJ2-3, with D perhaps matching TRBD1 (5 bases). The CDR3 runs to 15 residues. V was cut by 3 bases and J by 2 bases, with 12 bases left in between. CDR1 and CDR2 from the germline V gene are MDHEN and SYDVKM.

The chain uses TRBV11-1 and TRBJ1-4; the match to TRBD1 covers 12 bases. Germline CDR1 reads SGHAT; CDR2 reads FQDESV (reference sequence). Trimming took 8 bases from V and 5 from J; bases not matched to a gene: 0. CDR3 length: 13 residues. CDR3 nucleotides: TGTGCCAGCGGGACAGGGGGCAATGAAAAACTGTTTTTT. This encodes CASGTGGNEKLFF.

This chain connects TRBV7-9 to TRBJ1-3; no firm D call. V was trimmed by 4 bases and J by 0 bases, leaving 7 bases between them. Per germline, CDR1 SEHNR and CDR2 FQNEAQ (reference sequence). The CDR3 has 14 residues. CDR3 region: CASSWTYSGNTIYF. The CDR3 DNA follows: TGTGCCAGCAGCTGGACCTACTCTGGAAACACCATATATTTT.

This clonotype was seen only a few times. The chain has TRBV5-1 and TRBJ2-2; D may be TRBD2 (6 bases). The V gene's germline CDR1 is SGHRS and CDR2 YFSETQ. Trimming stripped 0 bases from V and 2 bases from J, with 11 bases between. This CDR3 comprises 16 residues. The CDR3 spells CASSLEAGKNTGELFF. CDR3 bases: TGCGCCAGCAGCTTGGAGGCGGGGAAAAACACCGGGGAGCTGTTTTTT. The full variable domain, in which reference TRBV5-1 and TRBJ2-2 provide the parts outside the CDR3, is KAGVTQTPRYLIKTRGQQVTLSCSPISGHRSVSWYQQTPGQGLQFLFEYFSETQRNKGNFPGRFSGRQFSNSRSEMNVSTLELGDSALYLCASSLEAGKNTGELFFGEGSRLTVL.

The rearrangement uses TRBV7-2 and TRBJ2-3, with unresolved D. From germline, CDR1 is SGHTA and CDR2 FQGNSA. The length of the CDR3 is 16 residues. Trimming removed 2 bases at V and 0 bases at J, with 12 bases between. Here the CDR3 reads CASSLNPVGSTDTQYF. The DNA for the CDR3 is TGTGCCAGCAGCTTAAACCCAGTGGGTAGCACAGATACGCAGTATTTT.

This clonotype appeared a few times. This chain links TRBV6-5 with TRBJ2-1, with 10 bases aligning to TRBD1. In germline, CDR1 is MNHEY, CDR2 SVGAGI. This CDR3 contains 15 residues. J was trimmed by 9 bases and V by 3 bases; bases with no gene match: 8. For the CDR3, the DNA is TGTGCCAGCAGTTATGGGACAGGGGCCCCATTTGAGCAGTTCTTC. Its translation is CASSYGTGAPFEQFF.

The CDR3 spells CAISENVRPDDTGELFF. The DNA of the CDR3 is TGTGCCATCAGTGAAAATGTCCGCCCAGATGACACCGGGGAGCTGTTTTTT. This rearrangement joins TRBV10-3 to TRBJ2-2; D unresolved. CDR1 is ENHRY, CDR2 SYGVKD, per germline. The ends were cut back, 3 bases at V and 3 bases at J, with 17 bases in the middle. The CDR3 consists of 17 residues.

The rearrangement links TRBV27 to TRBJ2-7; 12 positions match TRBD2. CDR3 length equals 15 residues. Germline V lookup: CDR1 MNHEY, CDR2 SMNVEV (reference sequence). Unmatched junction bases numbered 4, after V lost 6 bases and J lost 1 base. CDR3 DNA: TGTGCCAGCAGGGCGGGACTAGCGGGTTCCTACGAGCAGTACTTC. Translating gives CASRAGLAGSYEQYF.

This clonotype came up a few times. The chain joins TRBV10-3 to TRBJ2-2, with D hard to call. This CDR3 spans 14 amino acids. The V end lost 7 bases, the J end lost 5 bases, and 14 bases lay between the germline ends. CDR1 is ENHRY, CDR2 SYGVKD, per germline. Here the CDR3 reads CAITKDPLTGELFF. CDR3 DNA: TGTGCCATCACCAAAGACCCACTAACCGGGGAGCTGTTTTTT.

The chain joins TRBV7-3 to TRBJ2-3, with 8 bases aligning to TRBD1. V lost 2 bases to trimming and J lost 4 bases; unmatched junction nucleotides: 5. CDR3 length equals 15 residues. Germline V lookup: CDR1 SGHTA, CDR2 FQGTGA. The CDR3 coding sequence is TGTGCCAGCAGCTTACAGGGGGCGCATGCAGATACGCAGTATTTT. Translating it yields CASSLQGAHADTQYF.

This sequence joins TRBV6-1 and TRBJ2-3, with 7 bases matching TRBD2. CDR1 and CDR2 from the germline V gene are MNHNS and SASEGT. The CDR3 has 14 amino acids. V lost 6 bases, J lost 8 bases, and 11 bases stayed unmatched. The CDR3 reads CASSPTSRTGTQYF. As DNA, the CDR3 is TGTGCCAGCAGCCCGACTAGCCGTACTGGTACGCAGTATTTT.

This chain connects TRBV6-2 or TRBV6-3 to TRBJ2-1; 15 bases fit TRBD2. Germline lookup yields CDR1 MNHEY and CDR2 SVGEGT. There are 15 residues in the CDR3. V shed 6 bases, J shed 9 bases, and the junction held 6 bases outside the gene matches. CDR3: CASSRTSGRASEQFF. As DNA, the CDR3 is TGTGCCAGCAGCCGGACTAGCGGGAGGGCATCTGAGCAGTTCTTC.

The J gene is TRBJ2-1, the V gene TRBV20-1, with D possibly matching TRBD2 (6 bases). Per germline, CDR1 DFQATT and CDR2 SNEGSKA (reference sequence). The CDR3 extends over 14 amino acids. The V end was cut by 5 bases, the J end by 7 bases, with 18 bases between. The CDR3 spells CSAPPVGGVNEQFF. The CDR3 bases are TGCAGTGCTCCCCCAGTGGGGGGAGTAAATGAGCAGTTCTTC.

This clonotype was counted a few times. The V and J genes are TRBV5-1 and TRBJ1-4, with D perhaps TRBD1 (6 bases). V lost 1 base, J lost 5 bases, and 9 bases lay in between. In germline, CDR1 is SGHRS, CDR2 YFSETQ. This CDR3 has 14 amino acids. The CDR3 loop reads CASSLWGGNEKLFF. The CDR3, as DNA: TGCGCCAGCAGCTTGTGGGGGGGCAATGAAAAACTGTTTTTT. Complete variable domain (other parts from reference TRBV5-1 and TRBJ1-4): KAGVTQTPRYLIKTRGQQVTLSCSPISGHRSVSWYQQTPGQGLQFLFEYFSETQRNKGNFPGRFSGRQFSNSRSEMNVSTLELGDSALYLCASSLWGGNEKLFFGSGTQLSVL.

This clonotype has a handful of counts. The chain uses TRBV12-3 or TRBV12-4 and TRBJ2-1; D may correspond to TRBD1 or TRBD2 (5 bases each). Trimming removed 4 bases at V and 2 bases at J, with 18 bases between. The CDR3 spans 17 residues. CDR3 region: CASSSILGTETYNEQFF. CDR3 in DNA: TGTGCCAGCAGTTCCATCTTGGGGACGGAGACCTACAATGAGCAGTTCTTC.

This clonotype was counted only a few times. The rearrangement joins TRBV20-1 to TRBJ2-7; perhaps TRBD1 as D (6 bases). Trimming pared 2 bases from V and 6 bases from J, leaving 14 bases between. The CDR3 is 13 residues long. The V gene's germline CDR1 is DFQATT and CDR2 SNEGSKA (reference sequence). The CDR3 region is CSARYPGQSEQYF. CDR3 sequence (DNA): TGCAGTGCTAGATATCCTGGACAGTCCGAGCAGTACTTC.